This T cell receptor beta chain is drawn from a study of T cells in Graves' hyperthyroidism and ophthalmopathy. Thyroid ultrasound, orbital computed tomography, clinical symptoms, and serum thyroxine and TRAb underpinned diagnoses. This clonotype was seen a few times. From RNA transcripts, TCR beta CDR3 regions were amplified. Researchers ran a first-round RT-PCR on the TCR CDR3 using the HTBI primer set. TCRdb re-derived calls from the multiplex PCR reads in MiXCR, one entry per CDR3 protein. The data show 340,000 or so distinct CDR3 sequences, under 25% seen once. CDR1 is DFQATT, CDR2 SNEGSKA, per germline (reference sequence). V was clipped by 3 bases and J by 0 bases; unmatched bases: 11. CDR3 length: 18 amino acids.

Sequencing input: blood. This clonotype was obtained from a woman aged 50 to 65 with Graves' hyperthyroidism. The chain carries TRBV20-1 and TRBJ2-2; 9 positions agree with TRBD2. The CDR3 nucleotides read TGCAGTGCTAGGGATACAGGCCTAGCGGGGACGAACACCGGGGAGCTGTTTTTT. This translates into CSARDTGLAGTNTGELFF.